Listed below are T cell receptor beta chains from one sample, sequenced in a study of CXCR3-negative and CXCR3-positive naive CD8 T cells. TCRdb processed the 5' RACE reads again and assigns one entry to each CDR3 protein, with no DNA. The table for this sample gives tens of thousands of distinct CDR3 sequences. Sequencing was performed on naive CXCR3- CD8+ T cells from blood. The source of these receptors is a human donor in good health. Some clones in this sample may be carry-over from other donors' samples. Both conserved end residues are part of each CDR3. The listing skips clone size in some rows; elsewhere it reads once, few, many or a size class.

abundance	len	v_gene	j_gene	CDR3aa
medium-sized	14	TRBV29-1	TRBJ2-3	CSVERGFEADTQYF
NA	11	TRBV11-2	TRBJ2-2	CASSPPGELFF
NA	14	TRBV29-1	TRBJ2-5	CSVDSIVGGETQYF
NA	15	TRBV29-1	TRBJ1-1	CSVEYRAGVVAEAFF
NA	15	TRBV29-1	TRBJ2-1	CSGGPTPLSGNEQFF
NA	14	TRBV20-1	TRBJ2-7	CSASSGTGPYEQYF
NA	13	TRBV4-2	TRBJ1-6	CASSQVLNSPLHF
NA	14	TRBV29-1	TRBJ2-7	CSVEDGGREYEQYF
NA	17	TRBV27	TRBJ2-7	CASSPTPPGTVSYEQYF
NA	16	TRBV7-9	TRBJ2-2	CASSPGGGANTGELFF
NA	15	TRBV20-1	TRBJ1-5	CSARDHRVDHQPQHF